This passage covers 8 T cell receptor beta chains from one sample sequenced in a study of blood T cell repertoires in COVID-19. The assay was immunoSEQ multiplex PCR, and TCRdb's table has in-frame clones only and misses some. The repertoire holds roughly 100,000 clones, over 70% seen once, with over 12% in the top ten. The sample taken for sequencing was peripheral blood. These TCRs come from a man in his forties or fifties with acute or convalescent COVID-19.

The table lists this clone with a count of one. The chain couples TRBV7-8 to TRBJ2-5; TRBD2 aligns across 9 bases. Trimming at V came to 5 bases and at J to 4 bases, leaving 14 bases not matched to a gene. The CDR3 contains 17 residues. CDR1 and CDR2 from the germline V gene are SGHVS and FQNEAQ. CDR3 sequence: CASSPGGLAGRRETQYF. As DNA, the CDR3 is TGTGCCAGCAGCCCGGGGGGGCTAGCGGGAAGGAGAGAGACCCAGTACTTC.

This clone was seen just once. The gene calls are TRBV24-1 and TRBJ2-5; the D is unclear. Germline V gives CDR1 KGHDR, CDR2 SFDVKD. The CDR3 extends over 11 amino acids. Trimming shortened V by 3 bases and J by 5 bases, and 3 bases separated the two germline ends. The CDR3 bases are TGTGCCACCAGTGATCGTGAGACCCAGTACTTC. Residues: CATSDRETQYF.

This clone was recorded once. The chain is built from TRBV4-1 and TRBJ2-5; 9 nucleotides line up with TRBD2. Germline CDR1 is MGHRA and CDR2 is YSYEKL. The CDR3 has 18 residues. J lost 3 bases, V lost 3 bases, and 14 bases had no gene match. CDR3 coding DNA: TGCGCCAGCAGCCAGGGGTCCTTGCGCGGGAGGGCCGAAGAGACCCAGTACTTC. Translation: CASSQGSLRGRAEETQYF.

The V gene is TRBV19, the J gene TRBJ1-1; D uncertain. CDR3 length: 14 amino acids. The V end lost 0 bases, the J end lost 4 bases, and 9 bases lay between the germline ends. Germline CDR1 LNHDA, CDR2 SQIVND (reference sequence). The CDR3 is CASSIDPTRTEAFF. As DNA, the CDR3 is TGTGCCAGTAGTATAGACCCCACTCGCACTGAAGCTTTCTTT.

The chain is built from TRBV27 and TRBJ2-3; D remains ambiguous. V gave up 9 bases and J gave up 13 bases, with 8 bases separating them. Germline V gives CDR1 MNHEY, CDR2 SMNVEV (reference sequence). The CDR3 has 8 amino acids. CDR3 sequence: CASTLEYF. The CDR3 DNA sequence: TGTGCCAGTACATTGGAGTATTTT.

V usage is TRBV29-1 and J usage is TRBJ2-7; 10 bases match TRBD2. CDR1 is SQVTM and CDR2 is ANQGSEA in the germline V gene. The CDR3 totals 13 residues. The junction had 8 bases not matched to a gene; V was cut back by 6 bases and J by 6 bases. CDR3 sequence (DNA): TGCAGCGTCCACCTAGCGGGAGCGACCGAGCAGTACTTC. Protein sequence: CSVHLAGATEQYF.

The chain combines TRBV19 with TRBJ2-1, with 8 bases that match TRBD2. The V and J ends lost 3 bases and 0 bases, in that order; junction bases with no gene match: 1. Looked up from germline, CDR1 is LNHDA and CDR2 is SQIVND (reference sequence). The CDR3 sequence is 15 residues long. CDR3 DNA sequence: TGTGCCAGTAGTATTGGGACTAGCTCCTACAATGAGCAGTTCTTC. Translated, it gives CASSIGTSSYNEQFF.

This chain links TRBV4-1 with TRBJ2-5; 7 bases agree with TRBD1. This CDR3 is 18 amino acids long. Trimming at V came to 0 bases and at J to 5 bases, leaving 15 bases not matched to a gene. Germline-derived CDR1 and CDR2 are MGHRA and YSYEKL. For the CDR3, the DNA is TGCGCCAGCAGCCAAGATACCCACTTGGTTACAGGGGCCGAGACCCAGTACTTC. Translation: CASSQDTHLVTGAETQYF.